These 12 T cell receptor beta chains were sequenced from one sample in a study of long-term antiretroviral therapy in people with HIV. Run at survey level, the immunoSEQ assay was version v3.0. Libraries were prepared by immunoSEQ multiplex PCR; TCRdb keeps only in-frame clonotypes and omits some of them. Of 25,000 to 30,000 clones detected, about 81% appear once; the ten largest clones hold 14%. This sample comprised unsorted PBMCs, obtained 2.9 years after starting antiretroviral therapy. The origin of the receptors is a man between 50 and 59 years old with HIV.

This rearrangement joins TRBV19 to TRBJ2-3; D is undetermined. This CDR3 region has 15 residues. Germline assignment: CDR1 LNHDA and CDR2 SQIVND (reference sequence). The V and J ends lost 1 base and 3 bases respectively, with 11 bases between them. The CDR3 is CASSIGRGQTDTQYF. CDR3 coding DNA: TGTGCCAGTAGTATAGGCAGAGGCCAAACAGATACGCAGTATTTT.

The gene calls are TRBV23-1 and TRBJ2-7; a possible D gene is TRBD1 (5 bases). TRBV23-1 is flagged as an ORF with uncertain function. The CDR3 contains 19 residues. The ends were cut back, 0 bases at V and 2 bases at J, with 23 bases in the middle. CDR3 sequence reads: CASSQSYSGAADIAYEQYF. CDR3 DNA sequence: TGCGCCAGCAGTCAATCGTACTCTGGGGCTGCGGACATAGCCTACGAGCAGTACTTC.

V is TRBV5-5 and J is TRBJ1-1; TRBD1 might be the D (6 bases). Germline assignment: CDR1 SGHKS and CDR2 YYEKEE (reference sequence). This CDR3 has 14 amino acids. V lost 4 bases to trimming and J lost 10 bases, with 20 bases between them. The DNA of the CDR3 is TGTGCCAGCAGCACCCTGCGGGACAACGAGAGAGCTTTCTTT. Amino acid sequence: CASSTLRDNERAFF.

CDR3 nucleotides: TGCGCCAGCAGTGAAGACGGGGGGGCAACCGGGGAGCTGTTTTTT. This gives the protein CASSEDGGATGELFF. J is TRBJ2-2 and V is TRBV10-2, with 8 bases matching TRBD2. CDR3 length equals 15 residues. After removal of 3 bases from V and 5 bases from J, the junction contained 5 bases not matched to a gene. CDR1 and CDR2 from the germline V gene are WSHSY and SAAADI.

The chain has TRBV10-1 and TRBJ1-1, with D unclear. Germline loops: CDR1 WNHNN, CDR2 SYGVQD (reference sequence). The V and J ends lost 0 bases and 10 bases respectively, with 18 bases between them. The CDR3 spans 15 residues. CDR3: CASSESRIGLFRAFF. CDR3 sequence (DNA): TGCGCCAGCAGTGAGTCGAGAATAGGGCTTTTCAGAGCTTTCTTT.

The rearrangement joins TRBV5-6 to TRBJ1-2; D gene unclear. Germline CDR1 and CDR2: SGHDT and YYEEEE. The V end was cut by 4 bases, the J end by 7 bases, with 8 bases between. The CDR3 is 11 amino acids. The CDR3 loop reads CASSASGGYTF. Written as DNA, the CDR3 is TGTGCCAGCAGCGCCTCGGGTGGCTACACCTTC.

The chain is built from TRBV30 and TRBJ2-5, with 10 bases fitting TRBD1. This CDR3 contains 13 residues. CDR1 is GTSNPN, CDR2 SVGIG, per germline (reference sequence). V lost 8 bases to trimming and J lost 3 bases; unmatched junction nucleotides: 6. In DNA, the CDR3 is TGTGCCGGTACCGGGACAGGGGAAGAGACCCAGTACTTC. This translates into CAGTGTGEETQYF.

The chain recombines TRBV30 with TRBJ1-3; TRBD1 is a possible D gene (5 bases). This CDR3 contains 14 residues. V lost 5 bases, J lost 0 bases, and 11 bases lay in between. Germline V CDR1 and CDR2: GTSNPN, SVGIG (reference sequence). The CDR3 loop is CAWESGSSGNTIYF. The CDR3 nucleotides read TGTGCCTGGGAGTCAGGGTCCTCTGGAAACACCATATATTTT. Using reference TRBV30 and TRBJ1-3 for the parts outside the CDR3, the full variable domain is SQTIHQWPATLVQPVGSPLSLECTVEGTSNPNLYWYRQAAGRGLQLLFYSVGIGQISSEVPQNLSASRPQDRQFILSSKKLLLSDSGFYLCAWESGSSGNTIYFGEGSWLTVV.

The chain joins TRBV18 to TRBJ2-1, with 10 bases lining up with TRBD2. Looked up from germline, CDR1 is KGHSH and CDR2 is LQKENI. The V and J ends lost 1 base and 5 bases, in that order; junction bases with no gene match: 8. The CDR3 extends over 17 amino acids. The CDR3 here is CASSPLLAGTRNNEQFF. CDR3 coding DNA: TGTGCCAGCTCACCACTACTAGCGGGGACTCGAAACAATGAGCAGTTCTTC.

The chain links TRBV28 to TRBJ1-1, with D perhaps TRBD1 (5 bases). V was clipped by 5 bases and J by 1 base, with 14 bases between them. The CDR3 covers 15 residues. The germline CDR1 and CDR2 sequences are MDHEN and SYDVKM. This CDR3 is CASSPWGGQNTEAFF. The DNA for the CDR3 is TGTGCCAGCAGTCCCTGGGGCGGGCAGAACACTGAAGCTTTCTTT.

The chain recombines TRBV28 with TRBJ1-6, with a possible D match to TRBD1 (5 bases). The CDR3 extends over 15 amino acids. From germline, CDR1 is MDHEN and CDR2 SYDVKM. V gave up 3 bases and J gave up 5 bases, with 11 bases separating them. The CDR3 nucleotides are TGTGCCAGCAGTTTGGGGGGTGGGGATAATTCACCCCTCCACTTT. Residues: CASSLGGGDNSPLHF.

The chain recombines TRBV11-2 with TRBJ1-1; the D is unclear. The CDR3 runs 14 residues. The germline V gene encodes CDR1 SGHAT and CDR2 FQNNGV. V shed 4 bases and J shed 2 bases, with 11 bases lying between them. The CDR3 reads CASSYGGPNTEAFF. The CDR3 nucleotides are TGTGCCAGCAGCTATGGTGGGCCCAACACTGAAGCTTTCTTT.